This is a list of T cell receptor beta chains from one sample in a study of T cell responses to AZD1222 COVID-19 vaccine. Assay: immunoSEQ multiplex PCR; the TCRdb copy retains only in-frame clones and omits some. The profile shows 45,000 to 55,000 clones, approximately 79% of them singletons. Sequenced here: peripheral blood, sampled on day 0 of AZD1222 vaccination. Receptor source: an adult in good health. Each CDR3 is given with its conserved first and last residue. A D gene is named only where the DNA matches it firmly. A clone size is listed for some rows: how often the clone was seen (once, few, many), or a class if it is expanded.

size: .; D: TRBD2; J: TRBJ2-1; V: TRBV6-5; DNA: TGTGCCAGCAGTATTCTAGCGGGACCGAGTGAGCAGTTCTTC; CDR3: CASSILAGPSEQFF
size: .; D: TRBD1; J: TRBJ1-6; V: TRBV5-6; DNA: TGTGCCAGCAGATTGGGACAGAGAAATTCACCCCTCCACTTT; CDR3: CASRLGQRNSPLHF
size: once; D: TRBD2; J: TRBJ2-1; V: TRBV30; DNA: TGTGCCTGGACCGCCGTCACTAGCGGTCCCTACAATGAGCAGTTCTTC; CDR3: CAWTAVTSGPYNEQFF
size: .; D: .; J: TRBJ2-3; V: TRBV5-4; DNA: TGTGCCAGCAGCTTACCAATGATCCCCGATACGCAGTATTTT; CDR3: CASSLPMIPDTQYF
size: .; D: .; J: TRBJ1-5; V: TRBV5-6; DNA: TGTGCCAGCAGCGCGGGACGGAGCAATCAGCCCCAGCATTTT; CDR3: CASSAGRSNQPQHF
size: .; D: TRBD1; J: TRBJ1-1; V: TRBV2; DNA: TGTGCCAGCAGCGGACAGGGGGCAGCTGAAGCTTTCTTT; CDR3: CASSGQGAAEAFF
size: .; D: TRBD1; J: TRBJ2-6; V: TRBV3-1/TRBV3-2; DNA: TGTGCCAGCAGCCCTAAGTTCCGGGACAGCGGACCTACTGGGGCCAACGTCCTGACTTTC; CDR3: CASSPKFRDSGPTGANVLTF
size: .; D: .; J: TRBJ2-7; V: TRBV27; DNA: TGTGCCTCCGGTCTACCCGAGGCCCACGAGCAGTACTTC; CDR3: CASGLPEAHEQYF
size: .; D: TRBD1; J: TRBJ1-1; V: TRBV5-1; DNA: TGCGCCAGCAGCTTGGGACAGGGGGTGGGCACTGAAGCTTTCTTT; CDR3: CASSLGQGVGTEAFF
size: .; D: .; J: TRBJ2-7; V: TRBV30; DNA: TGTGCCTTGTTGAAGGGCGCAGCGAACGAGCAGTACTTC; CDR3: CALLKGAANEQYF
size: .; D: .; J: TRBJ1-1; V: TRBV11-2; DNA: TGTGCCAGCAGCTTAGAGGGACCCACTGAAGCTTTCTTT; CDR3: CASSLEGPTEAFF
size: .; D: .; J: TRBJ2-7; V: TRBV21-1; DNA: TGTGCCAGCAGCCCCCAAGCTAGGGGAGACGAGCAGTACTTC; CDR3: CASSPQARGDEQYF
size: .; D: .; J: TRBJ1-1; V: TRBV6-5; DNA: TGTGCCAGCACCTTCCAGGGTGGGTTAGTTGGGCAAGCTTTCTTT; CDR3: CASTFQGGLVGQAFF
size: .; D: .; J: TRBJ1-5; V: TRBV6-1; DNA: TGTGCCAGCAGTGAGTCGGGGGTTCAGCCCCAGCATTTT; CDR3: CASSESGVQPQHF
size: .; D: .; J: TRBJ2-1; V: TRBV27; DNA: TGTGCCAGCAGTTTACGAACCTCTCCACGTGGTGAGCAGTTCTTC; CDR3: CASSLRTSPRGEQFF
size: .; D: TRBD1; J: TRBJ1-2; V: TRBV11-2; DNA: TGTGCCAGCAGCGTAACAGGGGCTCCGCTCTATGGCTACACCTTC; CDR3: CASSVTGAPLYGYTF
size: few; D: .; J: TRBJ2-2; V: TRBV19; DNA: TGTGCCAGTACTCACCCCCCAGGGGGGGTAGGGCGGACCGGGGAGCTGTTTTTT; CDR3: CASTHPPGGVGRTGELFF
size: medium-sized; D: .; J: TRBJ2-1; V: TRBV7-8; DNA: TGTGCCAGCAGGCCCGGGACGCTCTACAATGAGCAGTTCTTC; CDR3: CASRPGTLYNEQFF
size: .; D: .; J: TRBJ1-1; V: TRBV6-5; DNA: TGTGCCAGCAGTCCTCGACAGAATTTGAACACTGAAGCTTTCTTT; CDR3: CASSPRQNLNTEAFF
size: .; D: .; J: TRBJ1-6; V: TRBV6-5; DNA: TGTGCCAGCAGTTCCACGACAGGATCTAATTCACCCCTCCACTTT; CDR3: CASSSTTGSNSPLHF
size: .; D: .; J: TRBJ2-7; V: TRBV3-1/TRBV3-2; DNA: TGTGCCAGCAGCCGGACCACAGGGCACGACGAGCAGTACTTC; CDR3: CASSRTTGHDEQYF
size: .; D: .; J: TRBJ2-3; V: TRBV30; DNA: TGTGCCTGGAGTGTAGGGACTCCAGATACGCAGTATTTT; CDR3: CAWSVGTPDTQYF
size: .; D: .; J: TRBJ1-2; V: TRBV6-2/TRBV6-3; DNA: TGTGCCAGCAGTGACCACGGACGCCCTAACTATGGCTACACCTTC; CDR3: CASSDHGRPNYGYTF
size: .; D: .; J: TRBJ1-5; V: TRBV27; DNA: TGTGCCAGCAGGTCTTCGGGGGCCCCAAGCAATCAGCCCCAGCATTTT; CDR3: CASRSSGAPSNQPQHF